The entry below describes one T cell receptor (beta chain). The antigen this receptor binds is unknown. No quality values exist for individual bases; no much larger clone is one base distant. These data come from a study of T cell responses to AZD1222 COVID-19 vaccine (dated by TCRdb to the early 2020s). For context, the study as a whole: Because spike-specific TCR depth and breadth did not differ between the two schedules, AZD1222 recipients who got a second dose at roughly 4 weeks were pooled with those who got a second dose at roughly 12 weeks. Trial participants were enrolled into age subgroups of 18-55, 56-69 and 70-plus years, which contained approximately 150, 28 and 58 TCR-sequenced participants, respectively. TCR sequencing covered over 230 trial participants: 200 to 210 given two doses of AZD1222 and 26 given two doses of MenACWY control vaccine. Study-level results and caveats: After two AZD1222 doses, spike-specific TCR breadth and depth were significantly higher than at day 0 and than in MenACWY recipients. Reportedly, close to half of the unique spike-specific TCRs recognized epitopes lying outside the regions that are mutated in the B.1.351 and B.1.1.7 variants. The 56-69-year group was small, and its depth increase did not reach significance, likely because of low power. Vaccine-associated CD4 TCRs spanned the whole spike protein, with dominant responses in regions 160-218 and 743-854. Conclusions about previously exposed vaccinees are limited because only 6 or 7 AZD1222 recipients were SARS-CoV-2 seropositive at baseline. No day 14 peak-response samples were available, so repertoires were characterized only after the peak T cell response. Participants were mostly white British and included more females than males, and it was suggested by the authors that clonal diversity may have been underestimated.

The CDR3 regions of human TCRbeta chains were analyzed by immunosequencing. Per the source publication's procedure: Repertoire TCRs were checked for matches against a reference library of SARS-CoV-2-specific TCRs that had been generated using the MIRA antigen-specificity platform. Breadth meant the fraction of unique TCRs that were SARS-CoV-2-associated, whereas depth meant the fraction of total T cells that were SARS-CoV-2-associated. Using the MIRA data, every spike-specific TCR was mapped to the spike region that the TCR reacted to and assigned to either a CD4 or a CD8 class. Log10-transformed breadth and depth values were compared by one-way ANOVA with Sidak's multiple comparisons tests. In TCRdb, the immuneACCESS table is reduced to in-frame sequences with V and J assigned. These tables do not hold every clone; where another copy was compared, an unresolved V gene accounts for under half, and the others remain unexplained. V, J and clone size reflect that table, while D and trimming were determined from the DNA. This sample gives about 55,000 clones in total; around nine tenths of them show up just once. Clones ranked in the top ten supply around 15% of the sample.

The meaning of the sample's time point label: baseline before first vaccination. Vaccinee samples were obtained from the UK trials COV001 and COV002, which included a single-blind randomized controlled phase 2/3 trial of AZD1222 (ChAdOx1 nCoV-19) in healthy adults. For TCRbeta chain sequencing, PBMC samples from trial participants were taken at day 0 and at day 28 after the second dose. V and J lose 1 base and 2 bases, and a span of 5 bases separates them. The CDR3 starts with the cysteine, ends with the phenylalanine, and has 13 residues. Of all the DNA, just the CDR3 is kept, 39 bases in frame from base 1.

The sequence was obtained from an adult in good health. This sequence uses TRBV12-3 or TRBV12-4 and TRBJ1-1, with the D gene not confidently named. Sequences were derived from peripheral blood, sampled on day 0 of AZD1222 vaccination. The CDR3 here reads CASSLGRNTEAFF. Here is the DNA: TGTGCCAGCAGTTTAGGGCGAAACACTGAAGCTTTCTTT.